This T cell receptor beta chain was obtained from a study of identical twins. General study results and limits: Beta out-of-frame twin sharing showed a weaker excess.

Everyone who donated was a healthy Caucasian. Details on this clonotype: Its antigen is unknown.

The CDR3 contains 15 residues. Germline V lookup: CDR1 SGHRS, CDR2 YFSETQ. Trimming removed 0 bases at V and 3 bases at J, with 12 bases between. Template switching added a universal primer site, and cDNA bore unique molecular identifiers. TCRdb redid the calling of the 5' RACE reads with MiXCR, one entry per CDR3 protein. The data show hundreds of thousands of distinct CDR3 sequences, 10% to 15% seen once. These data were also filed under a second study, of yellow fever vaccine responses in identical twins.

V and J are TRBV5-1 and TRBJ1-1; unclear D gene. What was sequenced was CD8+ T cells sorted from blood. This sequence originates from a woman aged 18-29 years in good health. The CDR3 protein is CASSLAEGFDTEAFF. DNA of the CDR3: TGCGCCAGCAGCTTGGCCGAAGGGTTTGACACTGAAGCTTTCTTT.